This TCR beta chain was recorded in a study of CD8+CD57+ T cells in acquired aplastic anemia. Flow cytometry had shown expanded CD8+CD57+ cells in the patients chosen for sequencing. Genomic DNA, serving as template, underwent TCR beta VDJ and CDR3 profiling. In TCRdb, the reads were re-called with MiXCR into one record per CDR3 protein. The table has roughly 180,000 distinct CDR3 sequences, 45% to 60% seen once. The sample taken for sequencing was sorted CD4+, CD8+, or CD8+CD57+ T cells (not recorded which) from PBMCs. This clonotype was obtained from a human donor with aplastic anemia.

The chain's CDR3 is CASSPLAGEGETQYF. The CDR3 DNA reads TGTGCCAGCAGTCCGCTAGCGGGGGAAGGAGAGACCCAGTACTTC. V and J are TRBV2 and TRBJ2-5; the match to TRBD2 covers 10 bases. This CDR3 spans 15 amino acids. J was trimmed by 4 bases and V by 5 bases; bases with no gene match: 7. The germline V gene encodes CDR1 SNHLY and CDR2 FYNNEI.